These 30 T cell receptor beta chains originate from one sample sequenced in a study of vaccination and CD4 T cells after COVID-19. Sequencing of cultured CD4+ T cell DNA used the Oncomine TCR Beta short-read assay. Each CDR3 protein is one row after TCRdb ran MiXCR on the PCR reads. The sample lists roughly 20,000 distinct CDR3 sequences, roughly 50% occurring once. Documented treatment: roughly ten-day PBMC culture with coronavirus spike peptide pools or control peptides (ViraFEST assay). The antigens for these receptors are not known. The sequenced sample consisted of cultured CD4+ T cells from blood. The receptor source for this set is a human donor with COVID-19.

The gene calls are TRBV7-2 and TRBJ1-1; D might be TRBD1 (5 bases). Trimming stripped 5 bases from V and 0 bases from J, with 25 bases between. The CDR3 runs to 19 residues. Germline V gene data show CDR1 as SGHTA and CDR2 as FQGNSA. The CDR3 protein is CASSVGEGAERVMNTEAFF. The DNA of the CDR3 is TGTGCCAGCAGCGTGGGGGAGGGAGCCGAAAGAGTCATGAACACTGAAGCTTTCTTT.

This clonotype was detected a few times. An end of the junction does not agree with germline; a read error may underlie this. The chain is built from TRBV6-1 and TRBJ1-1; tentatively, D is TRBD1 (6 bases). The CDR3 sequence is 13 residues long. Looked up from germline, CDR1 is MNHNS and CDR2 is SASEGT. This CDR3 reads CASTKGGNAEAFF. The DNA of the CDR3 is TGTGCCAGCACTAAGGGGGGGAACGCTGAAGCTTTCTTT.

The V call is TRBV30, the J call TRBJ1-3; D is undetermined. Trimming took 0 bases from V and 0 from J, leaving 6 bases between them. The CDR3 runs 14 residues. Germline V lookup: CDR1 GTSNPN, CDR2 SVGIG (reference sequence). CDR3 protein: CAWSVRSSGNTIYF. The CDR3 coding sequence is TGTGCCTGGAGTGTTCGGAGCTCTGGAAACACCATATATTTT.

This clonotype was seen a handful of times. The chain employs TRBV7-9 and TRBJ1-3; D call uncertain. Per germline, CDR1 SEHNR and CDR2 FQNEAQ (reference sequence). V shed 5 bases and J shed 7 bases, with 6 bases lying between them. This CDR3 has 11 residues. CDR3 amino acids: CASSNTNTIYF. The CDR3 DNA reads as TGTGCCAGCAGCAATACCAACACCATATATTTT.

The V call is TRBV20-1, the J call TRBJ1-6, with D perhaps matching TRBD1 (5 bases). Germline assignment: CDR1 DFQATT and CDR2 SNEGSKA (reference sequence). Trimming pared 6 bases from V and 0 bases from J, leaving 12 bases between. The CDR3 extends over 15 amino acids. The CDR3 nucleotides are TGCAGTGCCGCCCCGGGGCCCTCCTATAATTCACCCCTCCACTTT. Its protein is CSAAPGPSYNSPLHF.

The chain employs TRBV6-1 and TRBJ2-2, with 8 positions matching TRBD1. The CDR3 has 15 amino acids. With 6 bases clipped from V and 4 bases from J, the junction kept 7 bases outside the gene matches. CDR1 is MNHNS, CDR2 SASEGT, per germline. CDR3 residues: CASRRDRRSTGELFF. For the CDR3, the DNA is TGTGCCAGCAGACGGGACAGGCGTTCCACCGGGGAGCTGTTTTTT.

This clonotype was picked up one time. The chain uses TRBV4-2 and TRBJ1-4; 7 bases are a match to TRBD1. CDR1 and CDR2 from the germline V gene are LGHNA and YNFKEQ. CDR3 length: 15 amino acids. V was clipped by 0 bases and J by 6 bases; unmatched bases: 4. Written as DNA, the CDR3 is TGTGCCAGCAGCCAAGAGGGACAGATAGATGAAAAACTGTTTTTT. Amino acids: CASSQEGQIDEKLFF.

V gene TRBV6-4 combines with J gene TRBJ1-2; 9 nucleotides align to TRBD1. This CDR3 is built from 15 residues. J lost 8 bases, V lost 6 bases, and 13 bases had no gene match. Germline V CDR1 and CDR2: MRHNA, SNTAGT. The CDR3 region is CASRTGTGTNVGYTF. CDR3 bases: TGTGCCAGCAGGACCGGGACAGGGACTAATGTGGGCTACACCTTC.

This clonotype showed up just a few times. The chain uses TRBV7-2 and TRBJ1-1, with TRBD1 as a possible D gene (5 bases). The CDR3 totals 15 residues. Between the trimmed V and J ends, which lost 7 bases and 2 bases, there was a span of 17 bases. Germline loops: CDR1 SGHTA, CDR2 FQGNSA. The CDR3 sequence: CASTLRGTSNTEAFF. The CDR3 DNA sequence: TGTGCCAGCACCCTTCGGGGGACGAGTAACACTGAAGCTTTCTTT.

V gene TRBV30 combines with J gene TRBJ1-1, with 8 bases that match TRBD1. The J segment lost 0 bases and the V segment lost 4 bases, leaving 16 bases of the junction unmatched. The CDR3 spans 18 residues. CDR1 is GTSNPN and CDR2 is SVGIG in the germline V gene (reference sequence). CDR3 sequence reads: CAWIQPRGPFYMNTEAFF. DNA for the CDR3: TGTGCCTGGATTCAACCCAGGGGGCCCTTCTACATGAACACTGAAGCTTTCTTT.

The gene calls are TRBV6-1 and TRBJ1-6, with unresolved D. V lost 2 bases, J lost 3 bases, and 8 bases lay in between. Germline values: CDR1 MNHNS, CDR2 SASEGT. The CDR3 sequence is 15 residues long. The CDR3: CASSEQRGYNSPLHF. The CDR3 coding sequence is TGTGCCAGCAGTGAACAGCGCGGCTATAATTCACCCCTCCACTTT.

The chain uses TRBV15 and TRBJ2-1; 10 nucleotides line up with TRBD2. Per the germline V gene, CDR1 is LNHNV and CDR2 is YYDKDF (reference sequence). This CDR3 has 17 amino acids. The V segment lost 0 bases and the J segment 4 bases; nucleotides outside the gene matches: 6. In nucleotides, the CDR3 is TGTGCCACCAGCAGAGACTTAGCGGGGGGACTTTACAATGAGCAGTTCTTC. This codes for CATSRDLAGGLYNEQFF. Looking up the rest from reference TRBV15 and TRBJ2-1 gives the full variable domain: DAMVIQNPRYQVTQFGKPVTLSCSQTLNHNVMYWYQQKSSQAPKLLFHYYDKDFNNEADTPDNFQSRRPNTSFCFLDIRSPGLGDTAMYLCATSRDLAGGLYNEQFFGPGTRLTVL.

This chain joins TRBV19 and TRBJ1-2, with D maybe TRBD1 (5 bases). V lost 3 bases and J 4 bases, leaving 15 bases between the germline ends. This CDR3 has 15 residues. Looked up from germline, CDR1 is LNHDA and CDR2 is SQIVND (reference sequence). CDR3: CASSIDTAGVYGYTF. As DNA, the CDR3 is TGTGCCAGTAGTATTGACACCGCGGGGGTCTATGGCTACACCTTC.

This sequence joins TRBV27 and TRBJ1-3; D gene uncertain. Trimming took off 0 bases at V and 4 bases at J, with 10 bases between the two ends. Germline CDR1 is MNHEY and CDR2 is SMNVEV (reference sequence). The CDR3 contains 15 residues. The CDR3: CASSLSATLGNTIYF. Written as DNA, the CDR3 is TGTGCCAGCAGTTTATCGGCGACTCTGGGAAACACCATATATTTT.

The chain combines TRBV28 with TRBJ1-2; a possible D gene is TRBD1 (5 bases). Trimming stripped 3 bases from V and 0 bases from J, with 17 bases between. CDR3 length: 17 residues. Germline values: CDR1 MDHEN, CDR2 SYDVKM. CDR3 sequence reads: CASSLADRMGPNYGYTF. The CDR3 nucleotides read TGTGCCAGCAGTTTGGCCGACCGAATGGGGCCTAACTATGGCTACACCTTC.

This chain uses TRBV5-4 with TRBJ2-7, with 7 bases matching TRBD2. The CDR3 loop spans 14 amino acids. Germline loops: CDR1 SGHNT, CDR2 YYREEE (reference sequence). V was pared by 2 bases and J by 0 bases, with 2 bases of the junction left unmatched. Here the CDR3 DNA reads TGTGCCAGCAGCTTCGGGACTAACTCCTACGAGCAGTACTTC. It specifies CASSFGTNSYEQYF.

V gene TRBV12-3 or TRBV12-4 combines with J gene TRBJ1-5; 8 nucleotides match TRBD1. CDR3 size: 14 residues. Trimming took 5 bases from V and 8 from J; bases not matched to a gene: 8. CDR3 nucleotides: TGTGCCAGCAGTCCGGACAGGGACTTTAAGCCCCAGCATTTT. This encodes CASSPDRDFKPQHF.

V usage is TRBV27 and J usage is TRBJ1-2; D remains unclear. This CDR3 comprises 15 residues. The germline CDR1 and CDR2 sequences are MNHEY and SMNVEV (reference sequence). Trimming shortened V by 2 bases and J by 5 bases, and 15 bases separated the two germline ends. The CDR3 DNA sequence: TGTGCCAGCAGTTTACTTGGGCTGCTACCATATGGCTACACCTTC. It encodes CASSLLGLLPYGYTF.

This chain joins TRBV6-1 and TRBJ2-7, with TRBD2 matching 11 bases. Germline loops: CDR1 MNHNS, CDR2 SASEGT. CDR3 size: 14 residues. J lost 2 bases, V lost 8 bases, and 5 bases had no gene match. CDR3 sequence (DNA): TGTGCCAGCGCGACTAGCGGGGTAACCTACGAGCAGTACTTC. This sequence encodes CASATSGVTYEQYF.

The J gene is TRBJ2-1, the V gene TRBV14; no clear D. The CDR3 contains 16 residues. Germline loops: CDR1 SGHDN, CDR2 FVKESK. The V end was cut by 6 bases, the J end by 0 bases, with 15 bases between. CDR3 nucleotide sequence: TGTGCCAGCAGTGATAGAGGCAGCATCTCCTACAATGAGCAGTTCTTC. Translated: CASSDRGSISYNEQFF.

The CDR3 region is CASSLSPRTIQETQYF. CDR3 nucleotides: TGTGCCAGCAGCTTAAGCCCCAGGACAATCCAAGAGACCCAGTACTTC. V usage is TRBV7-3 and J usage is TRBJ2-5, with D possibly TRBD1 on 5 matching bases. CDR3 length: 16 amino acids. V was pared by 1 base and J by 1 base, with 13 bases between. Per germline, CDR1 SGHTA and CDR2 FQGTGA.

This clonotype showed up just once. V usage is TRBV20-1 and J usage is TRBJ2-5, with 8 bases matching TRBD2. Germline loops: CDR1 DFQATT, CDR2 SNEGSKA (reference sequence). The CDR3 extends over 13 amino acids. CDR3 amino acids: CSVPGGGQETQYF. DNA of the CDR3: TGCAGCGTCCCCGGGGGGGGTCAAGAGACCCAGTACTTC.

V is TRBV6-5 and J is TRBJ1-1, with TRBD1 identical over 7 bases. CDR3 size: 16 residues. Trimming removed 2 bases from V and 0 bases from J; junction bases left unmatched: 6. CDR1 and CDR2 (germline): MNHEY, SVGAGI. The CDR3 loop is CASSYRDSTMNTEAFF. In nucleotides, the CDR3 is TGTGCCAGCAGTTACAGGGACAGCACTATGAACACTGAAGCTTTCTTT.

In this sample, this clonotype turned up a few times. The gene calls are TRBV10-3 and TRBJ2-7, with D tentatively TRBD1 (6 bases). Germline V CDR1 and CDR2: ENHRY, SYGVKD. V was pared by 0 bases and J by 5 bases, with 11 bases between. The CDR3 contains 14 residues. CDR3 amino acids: CAISESAQGDEQYF. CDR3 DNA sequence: TGTGCCATCAGTGAGTCGGCACAGGGTGACGAGCAGTACTTC.

The CDR3 sequence: CASSQADMLYF. CDR3 bases: TGTGCCAGCAGTCAAGCGGACATGCTGTACTTC. The V call is TRBV6-2 or TRBV6-3, the J call TRBJ2-7; tentatively, D is TRBD1 or TRBD2 (5 bases each). CDR1 and CDR2 (germline): MNHEY, SVGEGT. V was trimmed by 5 bases and J by 12 bases, leaving 14 bases between them. The CDR3 spans 11 residues.

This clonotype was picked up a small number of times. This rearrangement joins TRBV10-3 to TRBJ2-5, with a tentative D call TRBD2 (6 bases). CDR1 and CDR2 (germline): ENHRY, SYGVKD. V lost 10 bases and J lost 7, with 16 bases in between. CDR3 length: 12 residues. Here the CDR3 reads CATDGGPGTQYF. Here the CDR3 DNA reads TGTGCCACCGACGGAGGGCCCGGGACCCAGTACTTC.

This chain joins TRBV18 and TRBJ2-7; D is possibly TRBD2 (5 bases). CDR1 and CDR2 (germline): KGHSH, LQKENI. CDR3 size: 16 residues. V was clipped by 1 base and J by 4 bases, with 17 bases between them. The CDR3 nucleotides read TGTGCCAGCTCACCACTGACGGGGAGAACCCTTTACGAGCAGTACTTC. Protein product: CASSPLTGRTLYEQYF. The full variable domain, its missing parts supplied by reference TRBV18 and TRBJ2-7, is NAGVMQNPRHLVRRRGQEARLRCSPMKGHSHVYWYRQLPEEGLKFMVYLQKENIIDESGMPKERFSAEFPKEGPSILRIQQVVRGDSAAYFCASSPLTGRTLYEQYFGPGTRLTVT.

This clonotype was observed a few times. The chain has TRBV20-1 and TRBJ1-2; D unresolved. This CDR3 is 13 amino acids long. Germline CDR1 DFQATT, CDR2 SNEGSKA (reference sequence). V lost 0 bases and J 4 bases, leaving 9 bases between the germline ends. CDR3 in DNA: TGCAGTGCTAGAGATCGTTACGGCTATGGCTACACCTTC. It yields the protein CSARDRYGYGYTF.

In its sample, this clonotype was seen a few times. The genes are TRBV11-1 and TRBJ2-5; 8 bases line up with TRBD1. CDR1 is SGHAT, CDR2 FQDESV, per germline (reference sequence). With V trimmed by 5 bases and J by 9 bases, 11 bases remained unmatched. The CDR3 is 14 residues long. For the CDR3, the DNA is TGTGCCAGCAGCCTAGGGACAGGCCCCGGGGCCCAGTACTTC. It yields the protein CASSLGTGPGAQYF. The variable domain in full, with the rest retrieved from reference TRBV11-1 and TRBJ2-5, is EAEVAQSPRYKITEKSQAVAFWCDPISGHATLYWYRQILGQGPELLVQFQDESVVDDSQLPKDRFSAERLKGVDSTLKIQPAELGDSAMYLCASSLGTGPGAQYFGPGTRLLVL.

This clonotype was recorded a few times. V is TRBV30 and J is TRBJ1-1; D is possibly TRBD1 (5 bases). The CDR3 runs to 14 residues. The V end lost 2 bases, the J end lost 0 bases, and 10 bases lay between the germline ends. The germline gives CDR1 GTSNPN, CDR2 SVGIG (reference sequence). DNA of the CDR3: TGTGCCTGGAGTCAGGACAATTTGAACACTGAAGCTTTCTTT. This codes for CAWSQDNLNTEAFF.